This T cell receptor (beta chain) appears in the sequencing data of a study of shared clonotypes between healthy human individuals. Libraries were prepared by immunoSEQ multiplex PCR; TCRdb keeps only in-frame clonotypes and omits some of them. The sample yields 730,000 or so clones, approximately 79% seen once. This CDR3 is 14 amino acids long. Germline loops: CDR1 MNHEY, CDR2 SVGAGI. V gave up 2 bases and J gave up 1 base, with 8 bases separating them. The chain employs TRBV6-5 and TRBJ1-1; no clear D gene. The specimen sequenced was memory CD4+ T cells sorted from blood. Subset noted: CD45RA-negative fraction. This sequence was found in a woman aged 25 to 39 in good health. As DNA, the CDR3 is TGTGCCAGCAGTTACGAGCGGGGGAACACTGAAGCTTTCTTT. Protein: CASSYERGNTEAFF.